This record looks at one T cell receptor (beta chain) sequence and its context. Its target is unknown. The data belong to a study of shared clonotypes between healthy human individuals. Study results and limitations: Estimated richness was generally greater in naive than memory subsets. A reduction in generation probabilities was seen for non-shared clonotypes relative to those shared by all four donors.

Using immunoSEQ multiplex PCR, the repertoire was profiled, and TCRdb retains in-frame clones only, with some absent. The table lists about 1.1 million clones, around three quarters of them singletons. V was shortened by 4 bases and J by 4 bases, with 10 bases between the two germline ends. Germline lookup yields CDR1 GTSNPN and CDR2 SVGIG (reference sequence). This CDR3 is 12 amino acids long. The sample consisted of memory CD4+ T cells from PBMCs. Subset given: CD45RA-negative fraction. The sequence was collected from a man younger than 35 in good health. Some clones in this sample may be carry-over from other donors' samples. V is TRBV30 and J is TRBJ1-2, with D unclear. The CDR3 region is CAWTKGPYGYTF. The CDR3 bases are TGTGCCTGGACGAAAGGGCCCTATGGCTACACCTTC. Filled out from reference TRBV30 and TRBJ1-2, the complete variable domain reads SQTIHQWPATLVQPVGSPLSLECTVEGTSNPNLYWYRQAAGRGLQLLFYSVGIGQISSEVPQNLSASRPQDRQFILSSKKLLLSDSGFYLCAWTKGPYGYTFGSGTRLTVV.